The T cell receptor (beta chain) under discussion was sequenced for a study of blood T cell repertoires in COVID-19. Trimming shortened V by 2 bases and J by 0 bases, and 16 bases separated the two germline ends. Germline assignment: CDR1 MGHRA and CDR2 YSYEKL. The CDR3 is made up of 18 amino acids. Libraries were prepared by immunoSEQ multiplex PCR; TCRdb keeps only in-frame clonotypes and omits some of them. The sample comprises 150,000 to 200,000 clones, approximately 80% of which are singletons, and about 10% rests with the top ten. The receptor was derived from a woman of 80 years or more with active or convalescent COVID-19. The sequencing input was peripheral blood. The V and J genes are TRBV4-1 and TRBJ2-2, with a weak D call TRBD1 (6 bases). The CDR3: CASSQLAEGVTNTGELFF. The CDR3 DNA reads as TGCGCCAGCAGCCAATTGGCCGAGGGGGTGACGAACACCGGGGAGCTGTTTTTT.